What follows are 10 T cell receptor beta chains derived from one specimen sequenced in a study of vaccination and CD4 T cells after COVID-19. Their target antigens are unknown. The treatment was: 10-day PBMC culture with coronavirus spike peptide pools or control peptides (ViraFEST assay). Cultured CD4+ T cell DNA was sequenced using the Oncomine TCR Beta short-read assay. TCRdb called the PCR reads again in MiXCR, with one record for every CDR3 protein. The sample has some 17,000 distinct CDR3 sequences, 60% to 75% seen once. Sequenced input: CD4+ T cells from blood, cultured in vitro. The source of these receptors is a human donor who had recovered from COVID-19.

This clonotype was seen a handful of times. The rearrangement links TRBV20-1 to TRBJ1-2; D is unresolved. The length of the CDR3 is 11 residues. Germline V gene sequence: CDR1 DFQATT, CDR2 SNEGSKA (reference sequence). Trimming took off 6 bases at V and 6 bases at J, with 11 bases between the two ends. The CDR3 loop reads CSAVGPNGYTF. The CDR3 DNA is TGCAGTGCGGTGGGCCCCAATGGCTACACCTTC.

This clonotype showed up just a few times. The V and J genes are TRBV7-9 and TRBJ1-2, with D perhaps TRBD1 (6 bases). In germline, CDR1 is SEHNR, CDR2 FQNEAQ (reference sequence). The ends were cut back, 1 base at V and 4 bases at J, with 10 bases in the middle. The CDR3 has 14 amino acids. The CDR3 reads CASSLGGLSYGYTF. The CDR3 DNA reads TGTGCCAGCAGCTTAGGGGGGCTTAGCTATGGCTACACCTTC.

This clonotype has just one count. This chain connects TRBV7-2 to TRBJ1-6; 9 bases match TRBD1. The CDR3 is 15 amino acids. J lost 7 bases, V lost 7 bases, and 8 bases had no gene match. Germline V gene sequence: CDR1 SGHTA, CDR2 FQGNSA. CDR3 residues: CASTIQGAINSPLHF. In DNA form, the CDR3 reads TGTGCCAGCACCATACAGGGGGCGATAAATTCACCCCTCCACTTT.

The chain links TRBV28 to TRBJ1-2, with D perhaps matching TRBD1 (5 bases). Trimming took off 2 bases at V and 4 bases at J, with 17 bases between the two ends. The CDR3 spans 16 residues. Germline loops: CDR1 MDHEN, CDR2 SYDVKM. CDR3 nucleotides: TGTGCCAGCAGTTTAGACGGGGGATGGGTCCCCTATGGCTACACCTTC. Protein product: CASSLDGGWVPYGYTF.

This clonotype was observed a single time. The chain recombines TRBV20-1 with TRBJ2-3; D tentatively reads TRBD1 or TRBD2 (6 bases each). V was trimmed by 3 bases and J by 1 base, leaving 14 bases between them. The V gene's germline CDR1 is DFQATT and CDR2 SNEGSKA (reference sequence). This CDR3 has 15 amino acids. The CDR3 loop is CSASGRGGGTDTQYF. The CDR3 DNA reads TGCAGTGCTAGCGGGAGAGGGGGAGGCACAGATACGCAGTATTTT.

In this sample, this clonotype turned up a few times. The V call is TRBV7-3, the J call TRBJ2-2, with 7 nucleotides matching TRBD2. CDR1 is SGHTA and CDR2 is FQGTGA in the germline V gene. The CDR3 is 16 residues long. V shed 4 bases and J 4 bases; nucleotides not matched to a gene: 9. The CDR3 DNA follows: TGTGCCAGCAGCTCGCGTGGAGGGAGGGGCACCGGGGAGCTGTTTTTT. Protein sequence: CASSSRGGRGTGELFF.

This clonotype was found a few times. V and J are TRBV7-6 and TRBJ1-2, with D tentatively TRBD1 (6 bases). The germline gives CDR1 SGHVS, CDR2 FNYEAQ. V lost 5 bases, J lost 7 bases, and 17 bases lay in between. This CDR3 contains 14 residues. The CDR3 DNA sequence: TGTGCCAGCAGCGATGTTGGAGGGGGGGGTGGCTACACCTTC. The encoded protein is CASSDVGGGGGYTF. Filled out from reference TRBV7-6 and TRBJ1-2, the complete variable domain reads GAGVSQSPRYKVTKRGQDVALRCDPISGHVSLYWYRQALGQGPEFLTYFNYEAQQDKSGLPNDRFSAERPEGSISTLTIQRTEQRDSAMYRCASSDVGGGGGYTFGSGTRLTVV.

The chain links TRBV5-4 to TRBJ2-3, with 9 nucleotides matching TRBD2. J was trimmed by 6 bases and V by 6 bases; bases with no gene match: 17. CDR1 and CDR2 (germline): SGHNT, YYREEE (reference sequence). The CDR3 runs to 17 residues. CDR3 region: CASTIQRGLAIGDTQYF. CDR3 in DNA: TGTGCCAGCACCATCCAACGCGGACTAGCGATAGGGGATACGCAGTATTTT.

The chain joins TRBV11-2 to TRBJ2-3, with D tentatively TRBD1 (5 bases). The CDR3 has 16 residues. Germline V CDR1 and CDR2: SGHAT, FQNNGV. V lost 4 bases and J lost 6, with 20 bases in between. CDR3 DNA: TGTGCCAGCAGCTACAGAGTGCGACAGTTATTGGATACGCAGTATTTT. It specifies CASSYRVRQLLDTQYF.

CDR3 bases: TGTGCCAGCAGTTTCGGCTACAATCAGCCCCAGCATTTT. This codes for CASSFGYNQPQHF. The chain links TRBV12-3 or TRBV12-4 to TRBJ1-5; D is undetermined. The CDR3 is 13 residues long. Trimming removed 3 bases from V and 3 bases from J, with 6 bases in between.